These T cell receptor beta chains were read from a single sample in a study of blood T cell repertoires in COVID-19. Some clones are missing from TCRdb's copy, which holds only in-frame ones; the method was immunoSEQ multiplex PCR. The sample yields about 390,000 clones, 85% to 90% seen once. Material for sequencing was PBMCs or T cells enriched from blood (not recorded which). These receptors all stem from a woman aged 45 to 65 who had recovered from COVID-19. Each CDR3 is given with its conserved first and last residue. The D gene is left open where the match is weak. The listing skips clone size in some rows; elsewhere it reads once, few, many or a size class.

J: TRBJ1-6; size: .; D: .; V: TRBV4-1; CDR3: CASSQGGKPNSPLHF; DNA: TGCGCCAGCAGCCAGGGGGGGAAACCTAATTCACCCCTCCACTTT
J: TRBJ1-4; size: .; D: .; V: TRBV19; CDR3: CASSFQGTTNEKLFF; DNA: TGTGCCAGTAGTTTCCAGGGAACAACTAATGAAAAACTGTTTTTT
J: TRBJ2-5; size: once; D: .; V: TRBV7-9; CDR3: CASSLFSPRSETQYF; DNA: TGTGCCAGCAGCTTATTCTCCCCCCGGTCAGAGACCCAGTACTTC
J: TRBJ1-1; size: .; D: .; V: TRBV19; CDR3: CASSIDSDRQTNTEAFF; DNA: TGTGCCAGTAGTATAGACTCTGACAGACAGACCAACACTGAAGCTTTCTTT
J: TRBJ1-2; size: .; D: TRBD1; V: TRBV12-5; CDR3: CASGWGQGYGYTF; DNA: TGTGCTAGTGGCTGGGGACAGGGCTATGGCTACACCTTC
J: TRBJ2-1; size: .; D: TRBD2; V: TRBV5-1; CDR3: CASSLEAGVGEQFF; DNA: TGCGCCAGCAGCTTGGAAGCGGGGGTTGGTGAGCAGTTCTTC
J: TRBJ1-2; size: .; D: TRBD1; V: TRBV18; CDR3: CASSITGDTNYGYTF; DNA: TGTGCCAGCTCAATTACAGGGGACACTAACTATGGCTACACCTTC
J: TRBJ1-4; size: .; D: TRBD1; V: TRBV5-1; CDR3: CASSVTGGPNEKLFF; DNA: TGCGCCAGCAGCGTGACAGGGGGCCCAAATGAAAAACTGTTTTTT
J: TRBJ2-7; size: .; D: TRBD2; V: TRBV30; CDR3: CAWSTTGTSGGPSSYEQYF; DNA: TGTGCCTGGAGTACCACCGGGACTAGCGGGGGTCCGAGCTCCTACGAGCAGTACTTC
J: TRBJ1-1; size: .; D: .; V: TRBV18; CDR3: CASSPSGEGAEAFF; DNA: TGTGCCAGCTCACCGAGTGGCGAAGGGGCTGAAGCTTTCTTT
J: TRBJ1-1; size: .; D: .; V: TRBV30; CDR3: CAWSGGVMNTEAFF; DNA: TGTGCCTGGTCGGGAGGGGTCATGAACACTGAAGCTTTCTTT
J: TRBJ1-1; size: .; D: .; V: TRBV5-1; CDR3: CASSAYQANTEAFF; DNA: TGCGCCAGCAGCGCTTATCAGGCGAACACTGAAGCTTTCTTT
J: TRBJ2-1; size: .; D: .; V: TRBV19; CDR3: CASSHPVGTGEQFF; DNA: TGTGCCAGTAGCCACCCGGTGGGGACTGGTGAGCAGTTCTTC
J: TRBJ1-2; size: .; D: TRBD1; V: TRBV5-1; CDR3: CASSLGDSYGYTF; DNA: TGCGCCAGCAGCTTGGGGGACAGTTATGGCTACACCTTC
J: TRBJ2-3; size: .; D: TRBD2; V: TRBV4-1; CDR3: CASTSGVTDTQYF; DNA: TGCGCCAGCACTAGCGGGGTCACAGATACGCAGTATTTT